This TCR beta chain was obtained from a study of human T cells and chemical hapten exposure. The sample's time point: patch test 1, 2 weeks after DPC sensitization. The sample's treatment: therapeutic diphenylcyclopropenone sensitization with weekly scalp DPC. CDR1 is MNHEY, CDR2 SVGEGT, per germline. Unmatched junction bases numbered 6, after V lost 6 bases and J lost 2 bases. The CDR3 has 14 amino acids. TCRdb used MiXCR to reprocess the RACE reads, holding one entry per CDR3 protein. The data hold roughly 180,000 distinct CDR3 sequences, with approximately 20% observed a single time. The sequenced sample was whole blood, obtained in connection with sensitization to the hapten diphenylcyclopropenone (DPC). This clonotype originated in a woman in her forties or fifties with alopecia areata. Some clones in this sample may be carry-over from other donors' samples. This chain connects TRBV6-2 or TRBV6-3 to TRBJ1-1; 7 bases agree with TRBD1. CDR3 residues: CASRKGQTNTEAFF. The CDR3 DNA reads TGTGCCAGCAGAAAGGGACAGACTAACACTGAAGCTTTCTTT.